Listed here is a single T cell receptor (beta chain). Original data processing: How many nucleated cells were present was estimated from reference gene primer amplification. TCRdb keeps only in-frame clones here, not all; method: immunoSEQ multiplex PCR. The DNA was the basis for D and trimming; V, J and clone size are from that table. This sample has about 30,000 clones, with approximately 94% found just once. The CDR3 runs 14 residues. Trimming cost V 5 bases and J 2 bases; bases outside gene matches: 2. Germline lookup yields CDR1 GTSNPN and CDR2 SVGIG (reference sequence). This entry is derived from a study of blood T cell repertoires in COVID-19. In the study overall: The United States, Italy and Spain were the sources of the acute and convalescent COVID-19 samples.

Source material: peripheral blood. This clonotype was sampled from a human donor with active COVID-19. The donor label of this sample is uncertain. V gene TRBV30 combines with J gene TRBJ2-1; 11 bases line up with TRBD2. CDR3 sequence reads: CAWASGGPYNEQFF. CDR3 sequence (DNA): TGTGCCTGGGCTAGCGGGGGGCCCTACAATGAGCAGTTCTTC.